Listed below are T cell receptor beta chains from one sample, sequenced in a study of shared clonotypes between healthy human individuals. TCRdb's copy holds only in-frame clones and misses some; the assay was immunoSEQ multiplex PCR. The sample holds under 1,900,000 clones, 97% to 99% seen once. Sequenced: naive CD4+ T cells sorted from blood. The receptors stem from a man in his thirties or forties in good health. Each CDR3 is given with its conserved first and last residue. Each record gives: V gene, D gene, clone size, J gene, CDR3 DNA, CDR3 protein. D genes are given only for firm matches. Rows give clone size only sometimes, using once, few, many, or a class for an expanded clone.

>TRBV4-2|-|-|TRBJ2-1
TGTGCCAGCAGCTCCAGTGCAGAGGGAGCCTTTTACAATGAGCAGTTCTTC
CASSSSAEGAFYNEQFF
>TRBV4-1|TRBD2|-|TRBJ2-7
TGCGCCAGCAGCCAACCGATAGCGGGAAACCACGAGCAGTACTTC
CASSQPIAGNHEQYF
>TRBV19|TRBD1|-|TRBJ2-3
TGTGCCAGTAGTGGGACAGGGACAGATACGCAGTATTTT
CASSGTGTDTQYF
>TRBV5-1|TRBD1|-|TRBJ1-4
TGCGCCAGCAGCTCGCAACCGACAGGGACGAGAGAAAAACTGTTTTTT
CASSSQPTGTREKLFF
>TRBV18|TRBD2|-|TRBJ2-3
TGTGCCAGCTCACGACAAGCGGGACTAAGCACAGATACGCAGTATTTT
CASSRQAGLSTDTQYF
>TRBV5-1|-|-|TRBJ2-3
TGCGCCAGCAGCCCCGACGGTAGTTACCGCACAGATACGCAGTATTTT
CASSPDGSYRTDTQYF
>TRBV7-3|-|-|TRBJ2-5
TGTGCCAGCAGCCGTAAGACACAAGAGACCCAGTACTTC
CASSRKTQETQYF
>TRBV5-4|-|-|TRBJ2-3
TGTGCCAGCAGCAGAAACCGGGACACAGGTGGAACAGATACGCAGTATTTT
CASSRNRDTGGTDTQYF
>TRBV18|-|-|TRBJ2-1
TGTGCCAGCTCACCACGCGGGAACTACAATGAGCAGTTCTTC
CASSPRGNYNEQFF
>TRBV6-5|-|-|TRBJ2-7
TGTGCCAGCACCGCCCTCCTCGGGCTCTCTGGGGAGCAGTACTTC
CASTALLGLSGEQYF
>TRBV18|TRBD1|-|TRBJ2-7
TGTGCCAGCTCACCATTGGGACAGACCTACGAGCAGTACTTC
CASSPLGQTYEQYF
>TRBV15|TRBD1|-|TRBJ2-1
TGTGCCACCAGCAGAGACCTGAACTCAGGGGGCGATGAGCAGTTCTTC
CATSRDLNSGGDEQFF
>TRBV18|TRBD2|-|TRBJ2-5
TGTGCCAGCTCACCCAGGGGAAGCGGGAGTGCGGTTAGCGAGACCCAGTACTTC
CASSPRGSGSAVSETQYF
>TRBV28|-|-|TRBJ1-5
TGTGCCAGCAGTTTATACCCCCCGACGAATCCGCCCCAGCCCCAGCATTTT
CASSLYPPTNPPQPQHF
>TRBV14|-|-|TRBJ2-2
TGTGCCAGCAGCCTTGCCTCGGGAGAGTACACCGGGGAGCTGTTTTTT
CASSLASGEYTGELFF
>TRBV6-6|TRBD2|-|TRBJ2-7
TGTGCCAGCAGTTACTCGAGGCTAGCGGCCACCTACGAGCAGTACTTC
CASSYSRLAATYEQYF
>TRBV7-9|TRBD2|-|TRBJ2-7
TGTGCCAGCAGCTTAAGTCTGGCGGGAGTGGTGGGGCAGTACTTC
CASSLSLAGVVGQYF
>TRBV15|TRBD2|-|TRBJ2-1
TGTGCCACCACCTTACCGGGACTAGCGACTTACAATGAGCAGTTCTTC
CATTLPGLATYNEQFF
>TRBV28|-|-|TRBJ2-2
TGTGCCAGCACTATACAGGCCAGGACCGGGGAGCTGTTTTTT
CASTIQARTGELFF
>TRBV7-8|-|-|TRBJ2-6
TGTGCCAGCAGCTTAATCCGTCCTCAGAGCTCTGGGGCCAACGTCCTGACTTTC
CASSLIRPQSSGANVLTF
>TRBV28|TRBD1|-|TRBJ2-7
TGTGCCAGCACTCCAAGGACAGGGGGACTAAAAGAGCAGTACTTC
CASTPRTGGLKEQYF
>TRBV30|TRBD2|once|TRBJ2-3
TGTGCCTGGAGTAGCGGGAGCGCAGATACGCAGTATTTT
CAWSSGSADTQYF
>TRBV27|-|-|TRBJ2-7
TGTGCCAGCAGTTTATATCTGGGACATTCCTACGAGCAGTACTTC
CASSLYLGHSYEQYF
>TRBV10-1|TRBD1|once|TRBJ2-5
TGCGCCAGCAGTGAGGCGAACAGGGGAAGAGAGACCCAGTACTTC
CASSEANRGRETQYF
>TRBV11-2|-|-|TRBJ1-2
TGTGCCAGCAGCTTAGATTGGTCTACTAACTATGGCTACACCTTC
CASSLDWSTNYGYTF
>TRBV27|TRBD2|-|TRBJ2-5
TGTGCCAGCAGTTTTAGCGGGAGGGCCGAGACCCAGTACTTC
CASSFSGRAETQYF
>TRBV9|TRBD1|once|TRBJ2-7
TGTGCCAGCAGCAGGACAGGGGACTACGAGCAGTACTTC
CASSRTGDYEQYF
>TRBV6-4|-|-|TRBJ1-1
TGTGCCAGCAGTAACGGACCGGGGACTGAAGCTTTCTTT
CASSNGPGTEAFF
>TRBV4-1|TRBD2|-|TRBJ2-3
TGCGCCAGCAGGGGAGGGGTAGCGGGATACACAGATACGCAGTATTTT
CASRGGVAGYTDTQYF
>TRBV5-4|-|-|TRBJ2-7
TGTGCCAGCAGCTTGTATCAGGGGCCTAGCGAGCAGTACTTC
CASSLYQGPSEQYF
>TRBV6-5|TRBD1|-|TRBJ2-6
TGTGCCAGCAGGGGACAGTTCGGGGCCAACGTCCTGACTTTC
CASRGQFGANVLTF
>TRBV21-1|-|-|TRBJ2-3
TGTGCCAGCAGCAAGGGACAGTTGGATACGCAGTATTTT
CASSKGQLDTQYF
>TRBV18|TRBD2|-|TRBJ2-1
TGTGCCAGCTCACCAGTCCGACCGGGAGGCACCTACAATGAGCAGTTCTTC
CASSPVRPGGTYNEQFF
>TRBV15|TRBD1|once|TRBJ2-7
TGTGCCACCAGCAAAAGTAGCGCTAGCCGGGGACAGGGTTTCTACGAGCAGTACTTC
CATSKSSASRGQGFYEQYF
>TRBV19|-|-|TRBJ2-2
TGTGCCAGTAGTATACGCGGAACGAACACCGGGGAGCTGTTTTTT
CASSIRGTNTGELFF
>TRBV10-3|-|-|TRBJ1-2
TGTGCCATCAGTGAGTCGGGGCAGGGAGCGCTATACGCTGGCTACACCTTC
CAISESGQGALYAGYTF
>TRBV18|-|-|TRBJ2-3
TGTGCCAGCTCACCACCGTCAAGCACAGATACGCAGTATTTT
CASSPPSSTDTQYF